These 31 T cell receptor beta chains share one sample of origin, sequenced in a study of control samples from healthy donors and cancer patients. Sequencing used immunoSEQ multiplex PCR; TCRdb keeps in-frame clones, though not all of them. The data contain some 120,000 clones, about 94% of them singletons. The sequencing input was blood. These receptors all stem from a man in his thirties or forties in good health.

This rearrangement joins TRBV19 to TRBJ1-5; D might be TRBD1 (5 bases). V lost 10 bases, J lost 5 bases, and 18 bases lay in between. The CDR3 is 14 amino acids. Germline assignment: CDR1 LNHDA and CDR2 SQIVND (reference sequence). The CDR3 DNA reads TGTGCCACCAGTGGGGGGGTCTACGATCAGCCCCAGCATTTT. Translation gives CATSGGVYDQPQHF. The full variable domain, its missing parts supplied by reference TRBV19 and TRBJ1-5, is DGGITQSPKYLFRKEGQNVTLSCEQNLNHDAMYWYRQDPGQGLRLIYYSQIVNDFQKGDIAEGYSVSREKKESFPLTVTSAQKNPTAFYLCATSGGVYDQPQHFGDGTRLSIL.

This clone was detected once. Written as DNA, the CDR3 is TGTGCCAGCAGCTACGCAGGCGGAATCTATGGCTACACCTTC. As protein: CASSYAGGIYGYTF. The gene calls are TRBV5-6 and TRBJ1-2; D gene unclear. The CDR3 has 14 amino acids. Germline CDR1 is SGHDT and CDR2 is YYEEEE. Trimming took off 3 bases at V and 4 bases at J, with 13 bases between the two ends.

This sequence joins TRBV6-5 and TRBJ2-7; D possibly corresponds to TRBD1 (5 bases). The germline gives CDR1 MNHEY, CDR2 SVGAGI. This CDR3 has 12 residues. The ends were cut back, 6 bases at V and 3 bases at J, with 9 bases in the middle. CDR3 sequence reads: CASRAGHYEQYF. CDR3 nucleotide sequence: TGTGCCAGCAGGGCTGGACACTACGAGCAGTACTTC.

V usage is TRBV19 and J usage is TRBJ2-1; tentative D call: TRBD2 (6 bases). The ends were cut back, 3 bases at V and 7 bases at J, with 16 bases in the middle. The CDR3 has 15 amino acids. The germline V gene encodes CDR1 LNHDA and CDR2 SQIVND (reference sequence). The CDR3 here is CASSMGGPKRNEQFF. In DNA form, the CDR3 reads TGTGCCAGTAGTATGGGGGGTCCGAAACGAAATGAGCAGTTCTTC.

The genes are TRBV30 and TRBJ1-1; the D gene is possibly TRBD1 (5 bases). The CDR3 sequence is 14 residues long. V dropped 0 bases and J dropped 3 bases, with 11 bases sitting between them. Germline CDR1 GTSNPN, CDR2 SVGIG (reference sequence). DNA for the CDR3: TGTGCCTGGAGTGTAGGGGCCGGGTACACTGAAGCTTTCTTT. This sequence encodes CAWSVGAGYTEAFF.

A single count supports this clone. The CDR3 protein is CASSLGQATNEKLFF. CDR3 coding DNA: TGTGCCAGCAGCTTAGGGCAGGCAACTAATGAAAAACTGTTTTTT. The V and J genes are TRBV7-9 and TRBJ1-4; D is uncertain. V shed 1 base and J shed 0 bases, with 6 bases lying between them. The germline V gene encodes CDR1 SEHNR and CDR2 FQNEAQ (reference sequence). The length of the CDR3 is 15 residues.

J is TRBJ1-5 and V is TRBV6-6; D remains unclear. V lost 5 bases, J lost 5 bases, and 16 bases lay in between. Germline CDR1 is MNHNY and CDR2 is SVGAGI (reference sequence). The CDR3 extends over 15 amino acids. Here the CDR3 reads CASSLTRRADQPQHF. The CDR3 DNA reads TGTGCCAGCAGTCTCACGAGGAGGGCCGATCAGCCCCAGCATTTT.

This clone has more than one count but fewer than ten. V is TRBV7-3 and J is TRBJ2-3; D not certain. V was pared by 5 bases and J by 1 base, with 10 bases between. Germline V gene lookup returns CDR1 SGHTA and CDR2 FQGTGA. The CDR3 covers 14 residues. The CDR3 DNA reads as TGTGCCAGCAGCCCCGGAGCTGGCACAGATACGCAGTATTTT. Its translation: CASSPGAGTDTQYF.

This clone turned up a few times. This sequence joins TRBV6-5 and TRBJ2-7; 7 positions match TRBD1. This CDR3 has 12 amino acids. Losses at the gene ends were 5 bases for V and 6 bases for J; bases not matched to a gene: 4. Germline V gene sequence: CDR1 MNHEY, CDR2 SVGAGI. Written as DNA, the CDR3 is TGTGCCAGCAGTCAACAGGGGAGCGAGCAGTACGTC. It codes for CASSQQGSEQYV.

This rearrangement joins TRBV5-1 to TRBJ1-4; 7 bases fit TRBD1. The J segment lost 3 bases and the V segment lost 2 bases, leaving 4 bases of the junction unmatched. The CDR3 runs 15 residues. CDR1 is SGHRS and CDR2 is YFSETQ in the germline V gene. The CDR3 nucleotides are TGCGCCAGCAGCTTTAGGGGACAGTCTAATGAAAAACTGTTTTTT. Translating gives CASSFRGQSNEKLFF.

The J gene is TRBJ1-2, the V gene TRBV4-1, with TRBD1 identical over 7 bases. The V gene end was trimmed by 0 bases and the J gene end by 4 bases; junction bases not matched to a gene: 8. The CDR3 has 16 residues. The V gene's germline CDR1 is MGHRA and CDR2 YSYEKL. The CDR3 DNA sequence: TGCGCCAGCAGCCAAGACCCAGGGGGTTGGGGCTATGGCTACACCTTC. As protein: CASSQDPGGWGYGYTF.

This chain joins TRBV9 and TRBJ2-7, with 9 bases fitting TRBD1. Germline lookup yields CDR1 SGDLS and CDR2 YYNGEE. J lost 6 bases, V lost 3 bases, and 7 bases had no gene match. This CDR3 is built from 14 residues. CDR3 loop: CASSEWDRASEQYF. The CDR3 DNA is TGTGCCAGCAGCGAGTGGGACAGGGCGTCCGAGCAGTACTTC.

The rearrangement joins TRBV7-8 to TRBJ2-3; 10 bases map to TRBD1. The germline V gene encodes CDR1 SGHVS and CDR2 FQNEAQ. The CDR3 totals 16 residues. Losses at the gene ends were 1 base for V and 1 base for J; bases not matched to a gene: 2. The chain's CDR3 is CASSLGGTGGTDTQYF. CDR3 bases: TGTGCCAGCAGCTTAGGCGGGACAGGGGGCACAGATACGCAGTATTTT.

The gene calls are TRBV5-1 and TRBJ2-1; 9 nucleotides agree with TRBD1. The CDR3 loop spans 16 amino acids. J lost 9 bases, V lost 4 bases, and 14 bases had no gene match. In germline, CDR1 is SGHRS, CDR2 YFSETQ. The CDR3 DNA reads TGCGCCAGCAGCCAACCGGGACAGGGTAGGGGTGGTGAGCAGTTCTTC. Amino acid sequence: CASSQPGQGRGGEQFF. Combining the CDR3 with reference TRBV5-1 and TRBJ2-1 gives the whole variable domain KAGVTQTPRYLIKTRGQQVTLSCSPISGHRSVSWYQQTPGQGLQFLFEYFSETQRNKGNFPGRFSGRQFSNSRSEMNVSTLELGDSALYLCASSQPGQGRGGEQFFGPGTRLTVL.

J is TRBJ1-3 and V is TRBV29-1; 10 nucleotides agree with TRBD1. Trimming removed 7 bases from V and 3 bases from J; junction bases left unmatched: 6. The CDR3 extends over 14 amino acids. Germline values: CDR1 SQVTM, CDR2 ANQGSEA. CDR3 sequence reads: CSAGQGDGGNTIYF. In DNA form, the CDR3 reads TGCAGCGCAGGACAGGGGGATGGTGGAAACACCATATATTTT.

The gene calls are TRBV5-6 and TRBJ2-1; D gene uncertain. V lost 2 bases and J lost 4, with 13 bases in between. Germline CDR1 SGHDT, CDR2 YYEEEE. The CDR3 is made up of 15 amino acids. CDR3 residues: CASSFRPAEYNEQFF. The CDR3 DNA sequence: TGTGCCAGCAGCTTCCGGCCGGCGGAATACAATGAGCAGTTCTTC.

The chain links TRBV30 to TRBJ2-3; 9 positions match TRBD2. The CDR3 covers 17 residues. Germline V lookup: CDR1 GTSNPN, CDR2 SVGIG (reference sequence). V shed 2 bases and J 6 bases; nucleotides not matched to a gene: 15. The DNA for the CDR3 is TGTGCCTGGAGTCTCCCGTGGGTAGCGGGGGATAGGGATACGCAGTATTTT. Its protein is CAWSLPWVAGDRDTQYF.

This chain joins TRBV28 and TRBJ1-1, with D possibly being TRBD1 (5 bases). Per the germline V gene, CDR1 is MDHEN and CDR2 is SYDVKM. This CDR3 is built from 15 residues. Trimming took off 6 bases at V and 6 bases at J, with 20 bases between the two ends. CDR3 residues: CASSPRRGEGSEAFF. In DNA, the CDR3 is TGTGCCAGCAGCCCCAGGAGAGGGGAGGGATCTGAAGCTTTCTTT. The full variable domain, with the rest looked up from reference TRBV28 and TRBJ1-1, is DVKVTQSSRYLVKRTGEKVFLECVQDMDHENMFWYRQDPGLGLRLIYFSYDVKMKEKGDIPEGYSVSREKKERFSLILESASTNQTSMYLCASSPRRGEGSEAFFGQGTRLTVV.

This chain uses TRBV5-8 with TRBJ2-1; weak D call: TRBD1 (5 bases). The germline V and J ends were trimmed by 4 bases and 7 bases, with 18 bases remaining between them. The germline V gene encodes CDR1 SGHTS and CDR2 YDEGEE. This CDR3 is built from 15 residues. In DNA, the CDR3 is TGTGCCAGCAGCCCTCAGGGCCTGCTAAGGAATGAGCAGTTCTTC. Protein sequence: CASSPQGLLRNEQFF.

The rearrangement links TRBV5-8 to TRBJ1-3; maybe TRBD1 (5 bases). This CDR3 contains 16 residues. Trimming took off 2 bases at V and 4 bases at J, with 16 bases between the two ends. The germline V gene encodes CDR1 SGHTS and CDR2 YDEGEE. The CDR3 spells CASSFRSGEGGNTIYF. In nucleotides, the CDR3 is TGTGCCAGCAGCTTTAGATCGGGGGAAGGAGGAAACACCATATATTTT.

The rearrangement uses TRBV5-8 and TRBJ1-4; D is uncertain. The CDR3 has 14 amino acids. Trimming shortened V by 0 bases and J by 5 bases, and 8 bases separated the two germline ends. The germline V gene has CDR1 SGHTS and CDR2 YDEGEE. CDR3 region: CASSLEIGNEKLFF. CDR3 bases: TGTGCCAGCAGCTTGGAGATAGGGAATGAAAAACTGTTTTTT.

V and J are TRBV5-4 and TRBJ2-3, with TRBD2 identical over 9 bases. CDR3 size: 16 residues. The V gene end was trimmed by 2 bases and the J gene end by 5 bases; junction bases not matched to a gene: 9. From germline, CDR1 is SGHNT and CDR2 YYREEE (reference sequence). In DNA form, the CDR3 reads TGTGCCAGCAGCTTTTTGGCGGGGGGGGAGGTAGATACGCAGTATTTT. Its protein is CASSFLAGGEVDTQYF.

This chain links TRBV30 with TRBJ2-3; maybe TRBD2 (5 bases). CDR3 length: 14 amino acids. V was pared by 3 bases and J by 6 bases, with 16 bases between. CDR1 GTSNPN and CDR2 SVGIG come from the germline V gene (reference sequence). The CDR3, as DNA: TGTGCCTGGAGGCTTAGAGGGTTCAGGGATACGCAGTATTTT. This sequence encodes CAWRLRGFRDTQYF. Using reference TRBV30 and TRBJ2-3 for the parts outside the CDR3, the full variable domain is SQTIHQWPATLVQPVGSPLSLECTVEGTSNPNLYWYRQAAGRGLQLLFYSVGIGQISSEVPQNLSASRPQDRQFILSSKKLLLSDSGFYLCAWRLRGFRDTQYFGPGTRLTVL.

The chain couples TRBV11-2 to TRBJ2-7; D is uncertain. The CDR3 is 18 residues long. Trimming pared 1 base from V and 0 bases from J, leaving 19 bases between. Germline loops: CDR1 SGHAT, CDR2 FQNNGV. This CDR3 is CASSLVSFGSPSSYEQYV. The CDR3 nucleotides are TGTGCCAGCAGCTTAGTTTCATTCGGCTCCCCGAGCTCCTACGAGCAGTACGTC.

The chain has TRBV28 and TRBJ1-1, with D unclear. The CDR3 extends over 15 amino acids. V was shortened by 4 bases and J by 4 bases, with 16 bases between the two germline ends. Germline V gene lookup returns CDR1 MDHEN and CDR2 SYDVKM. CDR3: CASSWRAGASTEAFF. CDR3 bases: TGTGCCAGCAGTTGGCGTGCTGGAGCGAGCACTGAAGCTTTCTTT.

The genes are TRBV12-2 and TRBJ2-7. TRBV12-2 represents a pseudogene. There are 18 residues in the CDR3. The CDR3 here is CASRLSPFMWEGRNEQYF. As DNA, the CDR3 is TGTGCAAGTCGCTTATCGCCCTTTATGTGGGAAGGAAGAAACGAGCAGTACTTC.

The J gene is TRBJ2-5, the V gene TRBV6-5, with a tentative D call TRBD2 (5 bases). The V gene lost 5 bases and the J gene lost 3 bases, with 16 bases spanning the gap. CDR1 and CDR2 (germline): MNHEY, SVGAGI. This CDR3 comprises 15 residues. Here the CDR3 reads CASSHAGGGKETQYF. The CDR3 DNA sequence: TGTGCCAGCAGTCACGCGGGTGGCGGAAAAGAGACCCAGTACTTC.

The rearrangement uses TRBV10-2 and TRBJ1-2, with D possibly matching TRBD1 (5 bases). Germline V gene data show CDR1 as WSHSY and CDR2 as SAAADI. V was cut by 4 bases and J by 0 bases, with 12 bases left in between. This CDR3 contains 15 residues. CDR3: CASSGAGVANYGYTF. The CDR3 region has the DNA TGCGCCAGCAGTGGGGCGGGGGTAGCTAACTATGGCTACACCTTC.

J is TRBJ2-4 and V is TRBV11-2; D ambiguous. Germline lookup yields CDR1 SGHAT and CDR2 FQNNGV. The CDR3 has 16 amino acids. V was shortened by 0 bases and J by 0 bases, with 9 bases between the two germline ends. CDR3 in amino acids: CASSLERAIAKNIQYF. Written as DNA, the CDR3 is TGTGCCAGCAGCTTAGAAAGGGCCATAGCCAAAAACATTCAGTACTTC.

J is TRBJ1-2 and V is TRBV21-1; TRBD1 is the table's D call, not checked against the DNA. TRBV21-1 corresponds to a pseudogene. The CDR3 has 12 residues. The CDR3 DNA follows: TGTGCCAGCAGGATCGACAGATGTGGCTACACCTTC. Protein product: CASRIDRCGYTF.

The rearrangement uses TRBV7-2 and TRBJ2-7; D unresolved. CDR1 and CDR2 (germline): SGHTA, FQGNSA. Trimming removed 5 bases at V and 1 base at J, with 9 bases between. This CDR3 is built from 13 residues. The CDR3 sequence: CASSLPGSYEQYF. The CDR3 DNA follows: TGTGCCAGCAGCCTCCCCGGGTCCTACGAGCAGTACTTC. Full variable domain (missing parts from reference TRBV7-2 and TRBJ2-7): GAGVSQSPSNKVTEKGKDVELRCDPISGHTALYWYRQSLGQGLEFLIYFQGNSAPDKSGLPSDRFSAERTGGSVSTLTIQRTQQEDSAVYLCASSLPGSYEQYFGPGTRLTVT.